This T cell receptor (beta chain) derives from a study of shared clonotypes between healthy human individuals. Findings of the study overall: Clonotype sharing among donors was thought likely to change with sequencing depth. Non-shared clonotypes had lower generation probabilities than those shared by all four donors.

On this clone itself: Its antigen is still unknown.

Profiled with immunoSEQ multiplex PCR; TCRdb holds only in-frame clones, not every one. The sample contains millions of clones, approximately 90% of which appear only once. V trimming: 5 bases; J trimming: 2 bases; junction bases outside the gene matches: 4. This CDR3 is 14 amino acids long. Germline values: CDR1 SGHVS, CDR2 FNYEAQ. The rearrangement uses TRBV7-6 and TRBJ2-3; 7 nucleotides line up with TRBD1. The TCR sequence derives from a man between 18 and 35 years old in good health. Source material: naive CD4+ T cells sorted from blood. The subset is: CD45RA+ positively selected. This chain's CDR3 is CASSLDRATDTQYF. CDR3 bases: TGTGCCAGCAGCCTCGACAGGGCCACAGATACGCAGTATTTT.